Each of the 2 T cell receptor beta chains below was sequenced from the same sample in a study of T cells expressing NK-cell markers. TCRdb processed the 5' RACE reads again and assigns one entry to each CDR3 protein, with no DNA. The sample has some 140,000 distinct CDR3 sequences; the top ten hold approximately 35%. Material: blood T cells: a sorted CD56 or NKG2C T cell subset, CD4+ or CD8+ T cells, or bulk PBMC T cells (not recorded which). The source of these receptors is a woman in her fifties or sixties in good health.

The V gene is TRBV10-1, the J gene TRBJ2-1. Germline V gene data show CDR1 as WNHNN and CDR2 as SYGVQD (reference sequence). CDR3 length: 14 amino acids. CDR3 residues: CASSEFRNFNEQFF.

The CDR3 here is CASSEALAAVNTEAFF. The chain recombines TRBV6-1 with TRBJ1-1. This CDR3 region has 16 residues. Germline lookup yields CDR1 MNHNS and CDR2 SASEGT.